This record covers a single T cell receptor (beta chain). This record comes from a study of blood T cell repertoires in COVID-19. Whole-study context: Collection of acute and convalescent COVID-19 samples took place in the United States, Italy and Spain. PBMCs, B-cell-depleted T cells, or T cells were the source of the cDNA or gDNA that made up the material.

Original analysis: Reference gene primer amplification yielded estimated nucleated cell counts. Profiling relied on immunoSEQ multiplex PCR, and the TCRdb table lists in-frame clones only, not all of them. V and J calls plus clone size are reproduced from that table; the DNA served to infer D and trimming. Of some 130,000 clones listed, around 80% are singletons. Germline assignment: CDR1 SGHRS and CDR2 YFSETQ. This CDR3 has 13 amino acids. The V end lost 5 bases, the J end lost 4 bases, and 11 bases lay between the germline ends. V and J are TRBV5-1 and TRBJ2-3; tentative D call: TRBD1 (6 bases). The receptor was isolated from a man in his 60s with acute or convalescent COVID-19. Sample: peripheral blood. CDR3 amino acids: CASSSQGPDTQYF. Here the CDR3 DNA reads TGCGCCAGCAGTTCTCAGGGGCCAGATACGCAGTATTTT.